Listed here are 7 T cell receptor beta chains from one sample, sequenced in a study of CD8+CD57+ T cells in acquired aplastic anemia. Genomic DNA, serving as template, underwent TCR beta VDJ and CDR3 profiling. TCRdb analysed the reads with MiXCR anew, one entry per CDR3 protein. The table records a few hundred thousand distinct CDR3 sequences, under 40% of them present only once. Sequenced patients had shown CD8+CD57+ cell expansion by flow cytometry. Material: sorted CD4+, CD8+, or CD8+CD57+ T cells (not recorded which) from PBMCs. These receptors all come from a human donor with aplastic anemia.

To note about this clonotype: A single base separates this from a much larger clone, so it may be a read error. This chain joins TRBV20-1 and TRBJ1-2, with 7 positions matching TRBD1. Trimming cost V 6 bases and J 4 bases; bases outside gene matches: 8. This CDR3 region has 13 residues. Per germline, CDR1 DFQATT and CDR2 SNEGSKA (reference sequence). CDR3 amino acids: CSAIGNRGYGYTF. In DNA, the CDR3 is TGCAGTGCCATAGGTAACAGGGGCTATGGCTACACCTTC.

This clonotype came up a few times. V and J are TRBV5-1 and TRBJ1-1, with D perhaps TRBD1 (6 bases). The CDR3 loop spans 15 amino acids. The V gene's germline CDR1 is SGHRS and CDR2 YFSETQ. Trimming stripped 4 bases from V and 0 bases from J, with 13 bases between. The CDR3 sequence is CASSPRGGMNTEAFF. CDR3 nucleotides: TGCGCCAGCAGCCCAAGGGGGGGCATGAACACTGAAGCTTTCTTT.

With respect to this clonotype: A read error may explain this, as a much larger clone is one base away. The conserved final phenylalanine or tryptophan is absent from the CDR3, which likely points to a read error. The chain employs TRBV10-3 and TRBJ2-5, with TRBD2 matching over 7 bases. This CDR3 is 11 amino acids long. J lost 5 bases, V lost 8 bases, and 2 bases had no gene match. Germline V CDR1 and CDR2: ENHRY, SYGVKD. The CDR3 protein is CAIGRGETQYL. The CDR3 coding sequence is TGTGCCATCGGGAGGGGCGAGACCCAGTACCTC.

There are many counts of this clonotype. CDR3 sequence (DNA): TGTGCCAGCAGCCAAGGCCGACAGGGCAGGGACTATGGCTACACCTTC. Its protein is CASSQGRQGRDYGYTF. The J gene is TRBJ1-2, the V gene TRBV14, with 7 bases fitting TRBD1. Germline-derived CDR1 and CDR2 are SGHDN and FVKESK. The J segment lost 3 bases and the V segment lost 1 base, leaving 8 bases of the junction unmatched. The CDR3 is 16 amino acids.

V gene TRBV9 combines with J gene TRBJ1-1; a weak D match, TRBD1 (6 bases). With 10 bases removed from V and 0 bases from J, the gap between germline ends came to 13 bases. CDR1 SGDLS and CDR2 YYNGEE come from the germline V gene. CDR3 length: 13 residues. DNA of the CDR3: TGTGCCGGGGGGGCATCTTTGAACACTGAAGCTTTCTTT. Translation: CAGGASLNTEAFF.

This clonotype was observed once. The chain couples TRBV2 to TRBJ2-3; D remains ambiguous. Deletions cut 2 bases from V and 2 bases from J, with 8 bases between. Germline lookup yields CDR1 SNHLY and CDR2 FYNNEI. This CDR3 comprises 14 residues. CDR3 region: CASSEQGYTDTQYF. Here the CDR3 DNA reads TGTGCCAGCAGTGAACAAGGATACACAGATACGCAGTATTTT.

This clonotype was observed a single time. The chain employs TRBV12-3 or TRBV12-4 and TRBJ1-1, with D perhaps matching TRBD1 (6 bases). Trimming removed 5 bases at V and 3 bases at J, with 19 bases between. This CDR3 is built from 16 residues. CDR3 coding DNA: TGTGCCAGCAGTAAACAGGGTTCAACAAGAGACACTGAAGCTTTCTTT. It encodes CASSKQGSTRDTEAFF.